The 16 T cell receptor beta chains below were found in one sample sequenced in a study of radiotherapy plus CTLA-4 blockade in lung cancer. The assay was immunoSEQ multiplex PCR, and TCRdb's table has in-frame clones only and misses some. The sample gives tens of thousands of clones, 60% to 75% of which show up once; less than 9% is in the top ten. The sample consisted of peripheral blood, taken from a patient treated with radiotherapy plus ipilimumab. The receptors were gathered from a human donor with non-small cell lung cancer who had stable disease on radiotherapy plus ipilimumab.

V is TRBV14 and J is TRBJ1-3; 7 bases align to TRBD1. Losses at the gene ends were 1 base for V and 3 bases for J; bases not matched to a gene: 3. CDR1 and CDR2 (germline): SGHDN, FVKESK. CDR3 length: 15 residues. The CDR3 is CASSQGRTGGNTIYF. CDR3 DNA: TGTGCCAGCAGCCAAGGCCGGACAGGTGGAAACACCATATATTTT.

This clone has more than one count but fewer than ten. This chain links TRBV4-3 with TRBJ1-6, with D possibly TRBD1 on 5 matching bases. Germline V CDR1 and CDR2: LGHNA, YSLEER. The CDR3 has 15 residues. The V and J ends lost 7 bases and 6 bases respectively, with 16 bases between them. This chain's CDR3 is CASIRSVGANSPLHF. The CDR3 region has the DNA TGCGCCAGCATCCGATCGGTCGGGGCTAATTCACCCCTCCACTTT.

V gene TRBV7-2 combines with J gene TRBJ1-3; D is undetermined. CDR1 is SGHTA, CDR2 FQGNSA, per germline. V lost 5 bases and J 4 bases, leaving 21 bases between the germline ends. This CDR3 has 17 amino acids. CDR3 in DNA: TGTGCCAGCAGCCCGCCCGGTTCCTCTTACGGCGGAAACACCATATATTTT. This translates into CASSPPGSSYGGNTIYF.

The chain combines TRBV5-1 with TRBJ2-3, with D tentatively TRBD2 (6 bases). The V and J ends lost 4 bases and 2 bases respectively, with 14 bases between them. CDR1 SGHRS and CDR2 YFSETQ come from the germline V gene. The CDR3 consists of 15 residues. The CDR3, as DNA: TGCGCCAGCAGCGCGGGACTCCTATACACAGATACGCAGTATTTT. Translated: CASSAGLLYTDTQYF.

This clone was counted a single time. This chain links TRBV27 with TRBJ1-1; D perhaps matches TRBD1 (6 bases). This CDR3 has 14 residues. Germline CDR1 and CDR2: MNHEY and SMNVEV (reference sequence). The ends were cut back, 6 bases at V and 2 bases at J, with 13 bases in the middle. CDR3 nucleotides: TGTGCCAGCAGCACCGGACAGATTAACACTGAAGCTTTCTTT. Protein product: CASSTGQINTEAFF.

CDR3 in amino acids: CASSPSTGSGTEAFF. In DNA, the CDR3 is TGTGCCAGCAGCCCCTCGACAGGGTCGGGCACTGAAGCTTTCTTT. J is TRBJ1-1 and V is TRBV11-3; TRBD1 matches at 7 bases. Germline CDR1 SGHNT, CDR2 YENEEA. Trimming took 5 bases from V and 4 from J; bases not matched to a gene: 10. The CDR3 consists of 15 residues.

This rearrangement joins TRBV2 to TRBJ1-4; TRBD1 aligns across 7 bases. Germline CDR1 SNHLY, CDR2 FYNNEI. CDR3 size: 15 residues. V lost 6 bases to trimming and J lost 8 bases; unmatched junction nucleotides: 12. In nucleotides, the CDR3 is TGTGCCAGCAGGAAAGGGACAGTCAATAACGAAAAACTGTTTTTT. It codes for CASRKGTVNNEKLFF.

The chain joins TRBV11-2 to TRBJ2-5; TRBD1 or TRBD2 may be the D gene (5 bases each). CDR1 and CDR2 (germline): SGHAT, FQNNGV. CDR3 length: 13 amino acids. The V end lost 5 bases, the J end lost 5 bases, and 12 bases lay between the germline ends. The CDR3 protein is CASSPRGLETQYF. The CDR3 region has the DNA TGTGCCAGCAGCCCACGGGGCTTGGAGACCCAGTACTTC.

The CDR3 nucleotides are TGCGCCAGCAGCCAAGGGACAGGTATCTATGGCTACACCTTC. As protein: CASSQGTGIYGYTF. The V and J genes are TRBV4-1 and TRBJ1-2; 7 bases are shared with TRBD1. The V segment lost 1 base and the J segment 4 bases; nucleotides outside the gene matches: 3. CDR3 length: 14 residues. The germline V gene encodes CDR1 MGHRA and CDR2 YSYEKL.

The chain recombines TRBV6-1 with TRBJ2-7; D is perhaps TRBD1 (5 bases). V was trimmed by 6 bases and J by 0 bases, leaving 12 bases between them. The CDR3 is 14 residues long. Germline loops: CDR1 MNHNS, CDR2 SASEGT. The CDR3 DNA reads as TGTGCCAGCAGGAGACAGCTCAGCTCCTACGAGCAGTACTTC. It specifies CASRRQLSSYEQYF.

The chain joins TRBV5-1 to TRBJ2-5; D may match TRBD1 or TRBD2 (5 bases each). CDR3 length equals 14 residues. The V gene lost 3 bases and the J gene lost 3 bases, with 12 bases spanning the gap. Per germline, CDR1 SGHRS and CDR2 YFSETQ. Here the CDR3 DNA reads TGCGCCAGCAGCTCGAGGGTGGGGGAAGAGACCCAGTACTTC. Translation: CASSSRVGEETQYF.

The V and J genes are TRBV14 and TRBJ1-4; D perhaps matches TRBD1 (5 bases). This CDR3 spans 15 amino acids. Deletions cut 0 bases from V and 8 bases from J, with 13 bases between. Germline CDR1 is SGHDN and CDR2 is FVKESK. CDR3 sequence: CASSQETARREKLFF. The DNA of the CDR3 is TGTGCCAGCAGCCAAGAGACAGCCCGGCGAGAAAAACTGTTTTTT.

Notes on this clone: At one of its ends the junction is not consistent with the germline gene, which may arise from a read error. J is TRBJ2-5 and V is TRBV5-1, with TRBD2 matching 9 bases. Germline lookup yields CDR1 SGHRS and CDR2 YFSETQ. The CDR3 loop spans 17 amino acids. CDR3 sequence (DNA): TGCGCCCGCAGCTTGCGACGGGCGGGGGGGAACCAAGAGACCCAGTACTTC. This translates into CARSLRRAGGNQETQYF.

This chain links TRBV7-6 with TRBJ1-1; weak D call: TRBD1 (6 bases). The length of the CDR3 is 14 residues. Germline assignment: CDR1 SGHVS and CDR2 FNYEAQ. Trimming stripped 5 bases from V and 1 base from J, with 11 bases between. DNA of the CDR3: TGTGCCAGCAGCGAAATGGACAGGAACACTGAAGCTTTCTTT. This gives the protein CASSEMDRNTEAFF.

This clone was observed a single time. V is TRBV6-1 and J is TRBJ1-2; unclear D gene. This CDR3 is built from 13 residues. Trimming stripped 0 bases from V and 5 bases from J, with 7 bases between. Germline loops: CDR1 MNHNS, CDR2 SASEGT. The CDR3 loop is CASSEASRYGYTF. Written as DNA, the CDR3 is TGTGCCAGCAGTGAAGCGAGTCGGTATGGCTACACCTTC.

The chain carries TRBV7-9 and TRBJ2-5; 8 bases align to TRBD2. CDR3 length: 16 residues. Germline assignment: CDR1 SEHNR and CDR2 FQNEAQ (reference sequence). Unmatched junction bases numbered 10, after V lost 1 base and J lost 6 bases. CDR3 amino acids: CASSLGDGGAKQTQYF. Written as DNA, the CDR3 is TGTGCCAGCAGCTTAGGTGACGGGGGGGCCAAACAGACCCAGTACTTC. The complete variable domain, with remaining parts taken from reference TRBV7-9 and TRBJ2-5, reads DTGVSQNPRHKITKRGQNVTFRCDPISEHNRLYWYRQTLGQGPEFLTYFQNEAQLEKSRLLSDRFSAERPKGSFSTLEIQRTEQGDSAMYLCASSLGDGGAKQTQYFGPGTRLLVL.